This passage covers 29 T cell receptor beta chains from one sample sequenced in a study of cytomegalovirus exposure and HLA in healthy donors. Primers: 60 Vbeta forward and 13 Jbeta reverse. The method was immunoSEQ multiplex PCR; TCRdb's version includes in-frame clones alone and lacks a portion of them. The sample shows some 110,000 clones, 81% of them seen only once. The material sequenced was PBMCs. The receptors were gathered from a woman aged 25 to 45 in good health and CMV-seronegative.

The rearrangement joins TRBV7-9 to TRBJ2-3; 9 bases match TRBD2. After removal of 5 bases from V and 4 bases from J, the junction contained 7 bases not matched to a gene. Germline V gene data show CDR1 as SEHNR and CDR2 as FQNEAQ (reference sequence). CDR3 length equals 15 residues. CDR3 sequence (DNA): TGTGCCAGCAGCCCGCGGGAGGGACTATCAGATACGCAGTATTTT. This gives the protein CASSPREGLSDTQYF.

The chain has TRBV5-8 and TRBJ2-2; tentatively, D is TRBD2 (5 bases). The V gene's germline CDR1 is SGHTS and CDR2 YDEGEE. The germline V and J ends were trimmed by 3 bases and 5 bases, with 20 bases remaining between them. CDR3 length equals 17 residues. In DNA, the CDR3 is TGTGCCAGCAGCTACGCCTCTGCTAGCCTGAGTACCGGGGAGCTGTTTTTT. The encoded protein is CASSYASASLSTGELFF.

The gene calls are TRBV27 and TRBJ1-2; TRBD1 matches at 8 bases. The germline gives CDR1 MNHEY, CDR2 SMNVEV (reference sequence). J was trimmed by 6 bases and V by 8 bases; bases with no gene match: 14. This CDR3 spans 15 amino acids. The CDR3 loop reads CASLGNRGGVHGYTF. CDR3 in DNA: TGTGCCAGCCTGGGAAACAGGGGGGGTGTGCATGGCTACACCTTC.

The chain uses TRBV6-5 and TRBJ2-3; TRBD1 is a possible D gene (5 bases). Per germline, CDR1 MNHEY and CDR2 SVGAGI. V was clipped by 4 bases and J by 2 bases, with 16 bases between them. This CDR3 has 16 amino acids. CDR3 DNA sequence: TGTGCCAGCAGTTTAGGAGACAGCAGACTCACAGATACGCAGTATTTT. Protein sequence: CASSLGDSRLTDTQYF.

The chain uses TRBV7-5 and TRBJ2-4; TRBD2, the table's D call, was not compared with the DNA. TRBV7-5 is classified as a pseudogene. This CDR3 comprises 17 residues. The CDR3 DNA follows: TGTGCCAGAAGCTTAGGTTCGGGAGGGACCCCCAAAAACATTCAGTACTTC. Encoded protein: CARSLGSGGTPKNIQYF.

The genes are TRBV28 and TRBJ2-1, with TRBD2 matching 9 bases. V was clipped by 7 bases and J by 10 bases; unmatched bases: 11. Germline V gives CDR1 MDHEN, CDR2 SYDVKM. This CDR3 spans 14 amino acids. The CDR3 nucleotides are TGTGCCAGCACCAAGGTAGCGGGGGCTAGGGAGCAGTTCTTC. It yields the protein CASTKVAGAREQFF.

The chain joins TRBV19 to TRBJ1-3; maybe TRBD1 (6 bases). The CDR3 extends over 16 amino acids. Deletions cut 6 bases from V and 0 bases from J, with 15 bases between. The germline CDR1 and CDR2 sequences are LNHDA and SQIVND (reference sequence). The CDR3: CASRSGGSGSGNTIYF. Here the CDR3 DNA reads TGTGCCAGTAGGTCGGGGGGCAGCGGCTCTGGAAACACCATATATTTT.

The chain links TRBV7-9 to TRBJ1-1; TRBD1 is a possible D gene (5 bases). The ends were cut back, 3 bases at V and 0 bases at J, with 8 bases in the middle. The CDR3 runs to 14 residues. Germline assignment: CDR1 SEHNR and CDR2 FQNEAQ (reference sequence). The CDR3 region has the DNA TGTGCCAGCAGCTTCCAGGGTTTGAACACTGAAGCTTTCTTT. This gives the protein CASSFQGLNTEAFF.

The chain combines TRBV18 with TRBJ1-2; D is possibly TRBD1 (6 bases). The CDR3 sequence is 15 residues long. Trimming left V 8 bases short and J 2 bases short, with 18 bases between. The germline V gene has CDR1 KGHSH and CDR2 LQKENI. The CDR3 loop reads CASQGTGRLNYGYTF. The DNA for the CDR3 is TGTGCCAGCCAGGGGACGGGACGGTTAAACTATGGCTACACCTTC.

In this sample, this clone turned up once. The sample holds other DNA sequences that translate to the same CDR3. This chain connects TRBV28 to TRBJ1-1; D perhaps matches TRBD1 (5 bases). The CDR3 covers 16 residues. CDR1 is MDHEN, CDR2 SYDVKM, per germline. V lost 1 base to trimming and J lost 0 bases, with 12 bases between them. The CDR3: CASSLLGGALNTEAFF. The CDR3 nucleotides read TGTGCCAGCAGTTTATTGGGAGGGGCCCTGAACACTGAAGCTTTCTTT.

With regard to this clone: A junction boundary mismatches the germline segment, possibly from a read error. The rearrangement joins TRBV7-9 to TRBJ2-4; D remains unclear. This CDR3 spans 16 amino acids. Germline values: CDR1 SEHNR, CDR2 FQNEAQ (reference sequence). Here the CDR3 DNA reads TGTTCCAGCAGCTCACAGTGGCGAGATCCTAAAAACATTCAGTACTTC. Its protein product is CSSSSQWRDPKNIQYF.

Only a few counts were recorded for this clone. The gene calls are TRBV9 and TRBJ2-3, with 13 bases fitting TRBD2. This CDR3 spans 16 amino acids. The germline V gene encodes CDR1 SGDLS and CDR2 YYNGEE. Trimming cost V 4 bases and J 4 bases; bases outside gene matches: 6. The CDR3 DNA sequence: TGTGCCAGCAGCTCCAGGACTAGCGGGAGTCCAGATACGCAGTATTTT. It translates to CASSSRTSGSPDTQYF.

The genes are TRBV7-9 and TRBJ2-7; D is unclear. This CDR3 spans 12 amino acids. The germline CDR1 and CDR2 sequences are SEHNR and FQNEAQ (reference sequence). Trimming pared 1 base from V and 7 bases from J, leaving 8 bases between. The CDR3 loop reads CASSLVTREQYF. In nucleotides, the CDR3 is TGTGCCAGCAGCTTAGTTACGCGGGAGCAGTACTTC.

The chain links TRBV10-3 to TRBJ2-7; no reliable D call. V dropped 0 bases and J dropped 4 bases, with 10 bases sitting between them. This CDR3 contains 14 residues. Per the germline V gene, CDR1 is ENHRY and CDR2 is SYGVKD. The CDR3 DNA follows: TGTGCCATCAGTGAGTCGAGTGAGACTTACGAGCAGTACTTC. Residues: CAISESSETYEQYF.

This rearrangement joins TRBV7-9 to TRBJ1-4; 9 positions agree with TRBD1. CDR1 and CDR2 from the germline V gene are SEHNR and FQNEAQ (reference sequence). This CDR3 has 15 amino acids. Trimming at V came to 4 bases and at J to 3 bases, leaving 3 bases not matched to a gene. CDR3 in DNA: TGTGCCAGCAGCTCCGGGACAGGGTCTAATGAAAAACTGTTTTTT. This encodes CASSSGTGSNEKLFF.

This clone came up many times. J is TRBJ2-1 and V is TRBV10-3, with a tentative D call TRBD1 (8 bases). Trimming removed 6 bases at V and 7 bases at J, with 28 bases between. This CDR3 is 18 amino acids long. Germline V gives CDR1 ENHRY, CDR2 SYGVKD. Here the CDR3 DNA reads TGTGCCATCAGAGACCGGGACAGGACCCCCCAGCGGGATAATGAGCAGTTCTTC. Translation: CAIRDRDRTPQRDNEQFF.

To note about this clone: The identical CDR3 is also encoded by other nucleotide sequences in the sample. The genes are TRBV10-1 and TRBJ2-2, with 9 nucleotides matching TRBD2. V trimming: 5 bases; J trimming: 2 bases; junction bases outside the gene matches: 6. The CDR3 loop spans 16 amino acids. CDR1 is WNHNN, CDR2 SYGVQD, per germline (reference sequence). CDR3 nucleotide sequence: TGCGCCAGCAGTCCCAGACTAGCGGTCAACACCGGGGAGCTGTTTTTT. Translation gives CASSPRLAVNTGELFF.

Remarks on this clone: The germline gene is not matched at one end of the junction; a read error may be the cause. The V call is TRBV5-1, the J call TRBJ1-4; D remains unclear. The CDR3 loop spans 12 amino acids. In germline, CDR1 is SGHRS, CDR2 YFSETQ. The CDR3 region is CASSLDGEKLFF. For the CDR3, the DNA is TGTGCCAGCAGCTTGGACGGTGAAAAACTGTTTTTT. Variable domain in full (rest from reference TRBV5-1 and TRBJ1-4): KAGVTQTPRYLIKTRGQQVTLSCSPISGHRSVSWYQQTPGQGLQFLFEYFSETQRNKGNFPGRFSGRQFSNSRSEMNVSTLELGDSALYLCASSLDGEKLFFGSGTQLSVL.

In DNA form, the CDR3 reads TGCGCCAGCAGGTCGACAGGGTCCGAGACCCAGTACTTC. Translation gives CASRSTGSETQYF. The J gene is TRBJ2-5, the V gene TRBV5-1, with 7 bases fitting TRBD1. The germline V gene encodes CDR1 SGHRS and CDR2 YFSETQ. Trimming removed 5 bases from V and 5 bases from J; junction bases left unmatched: 6. The CDR3 sequence is 13 residues long.

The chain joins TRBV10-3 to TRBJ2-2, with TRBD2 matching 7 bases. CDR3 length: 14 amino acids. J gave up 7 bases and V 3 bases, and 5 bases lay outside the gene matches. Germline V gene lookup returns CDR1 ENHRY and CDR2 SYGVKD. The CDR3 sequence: CAISDAGGVGELFF. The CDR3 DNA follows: TGTGCCATCAGTGACGCTGGGGGGGTCGGGGAGCTGTTTTTT.

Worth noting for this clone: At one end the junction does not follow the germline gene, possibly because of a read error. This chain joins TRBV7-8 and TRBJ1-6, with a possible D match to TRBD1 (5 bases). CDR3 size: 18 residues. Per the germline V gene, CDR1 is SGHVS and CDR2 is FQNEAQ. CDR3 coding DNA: TGTGCCAGCAGCCTAACCCAGAGACAGACGGATTATACTTCACCCCTCCACTTT. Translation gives CASSLTQRQTDYTSPLHF.

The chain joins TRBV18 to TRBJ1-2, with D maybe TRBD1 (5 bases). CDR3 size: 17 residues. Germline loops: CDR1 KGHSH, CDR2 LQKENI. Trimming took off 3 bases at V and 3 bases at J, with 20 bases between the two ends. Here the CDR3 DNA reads TGTGCCAGCTCACCCAACGCCGCAGGGCCCATTGACTATGGCTACACCTTC. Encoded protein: CASSPNAAGPIDYGYTF.

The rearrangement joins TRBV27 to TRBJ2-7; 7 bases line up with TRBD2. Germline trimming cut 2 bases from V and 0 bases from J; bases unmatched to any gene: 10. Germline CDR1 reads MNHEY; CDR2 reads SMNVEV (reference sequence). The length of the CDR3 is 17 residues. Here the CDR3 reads CASSLPLERESSYEQYF. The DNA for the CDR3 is TGTGCCAGCAGTTTACCCCTCGAGCGGGAAAGCTCCTACGAGCAGTACTTC.

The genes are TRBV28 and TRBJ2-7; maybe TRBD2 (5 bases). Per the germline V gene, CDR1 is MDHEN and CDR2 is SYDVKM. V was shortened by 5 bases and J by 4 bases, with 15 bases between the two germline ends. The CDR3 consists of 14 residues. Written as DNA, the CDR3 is TGTGCCAGCAGTCTCGTCCCTAGCTTGTACGAGCAGTACTTC. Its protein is CASSLVPSLYEQYF.

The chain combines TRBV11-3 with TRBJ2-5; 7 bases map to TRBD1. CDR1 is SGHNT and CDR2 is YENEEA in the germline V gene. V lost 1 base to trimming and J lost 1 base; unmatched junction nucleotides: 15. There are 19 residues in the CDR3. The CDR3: CASSLGPGQLGTAQETQYF. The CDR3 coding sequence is TGTGCCAGCAGCTTAGGGCCTGGCCAGCTTGGGACAGCCCAAGAGACCCAGTACTTC.

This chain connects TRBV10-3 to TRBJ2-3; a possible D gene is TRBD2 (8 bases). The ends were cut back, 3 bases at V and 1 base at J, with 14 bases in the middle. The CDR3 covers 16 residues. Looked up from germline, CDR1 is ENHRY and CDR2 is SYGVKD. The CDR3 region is CAISELSGTGTDTQYF. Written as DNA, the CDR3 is TGTGCCATCAGTGAACTTAGCGGGACAGGCACAGATACGCAGTATTTT.

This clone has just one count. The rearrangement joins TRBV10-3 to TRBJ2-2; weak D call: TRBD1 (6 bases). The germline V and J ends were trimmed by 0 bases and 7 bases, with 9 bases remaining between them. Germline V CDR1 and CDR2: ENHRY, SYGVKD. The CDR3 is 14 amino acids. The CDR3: CAISESGASGELFF. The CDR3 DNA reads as TGTGCCATCAGTGAGTCGGGGGCTAGCGGGGAGCTGTTTTTT.

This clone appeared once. The DNA for the CDR3 is TGTGCCAGCAGGGCGACAGGGGGTCCCTACGAGCAGTACTTC. It yields the protein CASRATGGPYEQYF. The chain uses TRBV2 and TRBJ2-7; 9 nucleotides align to TRBD1. The V segment lost 6 bases and the J segment 2 bases; nucleotides outside the gene matches: 5. The CDR3 totals 14 residues. Germline V gene lookup returns CDR1 SNHLY and CDR2 FYNNEI.

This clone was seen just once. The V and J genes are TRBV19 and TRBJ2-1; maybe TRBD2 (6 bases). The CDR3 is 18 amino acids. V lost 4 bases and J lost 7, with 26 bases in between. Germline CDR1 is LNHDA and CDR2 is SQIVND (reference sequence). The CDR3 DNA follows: TGTGCCAGTAGTAAGCTGGGGGGAGCCAACTTGGGGTTGAATGAGCAGTTCTTC. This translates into CASSKLGGANLGLNEQFF. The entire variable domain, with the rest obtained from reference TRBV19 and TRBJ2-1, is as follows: DGGITQSPKYLFRKEGQNVTLSCEQNLNHDAMYWYRQDPGQGLRLIYYSQIVNDFQKGDIAEGYSVSREKKESFPLTVTSAQKNPTAFYLCASSKLGGANLGLNEQFFGPGTRLTVL.